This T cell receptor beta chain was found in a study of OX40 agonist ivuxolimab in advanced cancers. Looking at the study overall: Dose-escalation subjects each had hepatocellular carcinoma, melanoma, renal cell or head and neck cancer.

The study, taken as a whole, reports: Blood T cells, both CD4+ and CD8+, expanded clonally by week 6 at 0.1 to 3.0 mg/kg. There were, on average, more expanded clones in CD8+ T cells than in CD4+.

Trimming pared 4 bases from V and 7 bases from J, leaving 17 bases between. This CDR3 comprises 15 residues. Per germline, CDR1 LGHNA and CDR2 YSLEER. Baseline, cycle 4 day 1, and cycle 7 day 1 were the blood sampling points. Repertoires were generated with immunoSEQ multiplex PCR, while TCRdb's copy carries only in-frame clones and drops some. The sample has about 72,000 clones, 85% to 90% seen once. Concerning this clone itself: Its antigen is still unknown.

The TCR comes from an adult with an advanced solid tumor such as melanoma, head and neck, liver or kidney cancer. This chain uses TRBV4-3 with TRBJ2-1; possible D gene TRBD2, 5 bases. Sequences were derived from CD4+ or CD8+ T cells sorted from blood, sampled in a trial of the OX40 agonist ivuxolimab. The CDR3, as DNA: TGCGCCAGCAGCCCTGAAGGACTCCCGGGAAATGAGCAGTTCTTC. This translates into CASSPEGLPGNEQFF.